The rows below give T cell receptor beta chains drawn from one sample of a study of cytomegalovirus exposure and HLA in healthy donors. The repertoire was sequenced with immunoSEQ multiplex PCR; TCRdb's copy has only in-frame clones and lacks some. Of approximately 82,000 clones in the sample, roughly 93% are singletons; the top ten hold approximately 0.7%. The sample taken for sequencing was PBMCs. The receptors stem from a man aged 18 to 35 in good health and CMV-seronegative. The CDR3 runs from the conserved cysteine through the conserved F or W. The order of the fields is D gene, J gene, V gene, clone size, CDR3 protein, CDR3 DNA. A D gene is named only where the DNA matches it firmly. Rows may omit the clone size; those that give it use once, few, many or a size class.

D: -; J: TRBJ1-5; V: TRBV6-1; size: -; CDR3: CASSEYSGRGNQPQHF; DNA: TGTGCCAGCAGTGAATACAGCGGGCGGGGCAATCAGCCCCAGCATTTT
D: TRBD1; J: TRBJ2-3; V: TRBV29-1; size: -; CDR3: CSVEDRDRGLDTQYF; DNA: TGCAGCGTTGAAGATCGGGACAGGGGGTTAGATACGCAGTATTTT
D: TRBD2; J: TRBJ2-4; V: TRBV5-1; size: once; CDR3: CASSLKSSGGSIAKNIQYF; DNA: TGCGCCAGCAGCTTGAAGAGTAGCGGGGGGTCTATAGCCAAAAACATTCAGTACTTC
D: -; J: TRBJ1-4; V: TRBV6-5; size: once; CDR3: CASRTGGAANEKLFF; DNA: TGTGCCAGCAGGACTGGGGGGGCAGCTAATGAAAAACTGTTTTTT
D: TRBD2; J: TRBJ2-3; V: TRBV4-2; size: -; CDR3: CASSQDWLAGGLYTDTQYF; DNA: TGTGCCAGCAGCCAAGATTGGCTAGCGGGAGGGTTATACACAGATACGCAGTATTTT
D: TRBD1; J: TRBJ2-7; V: TRBV12-5; size: -; CDR3: CASGPGTGFYEQYF; DNA: TGTGCTAGTGGCCCTGGGACAGGGTTCTACGAGCAGTACTTC
D: -; J: TRBJ1-1; V: TRBV2; size: -; CDR3: CASTPQGQNTEAFF; DNA: TGTGCCAGCACTCCCCAGGGGCAGAACACTGAAGCTTTCTTT
D: -; J: TRBJ1-1; V: TRBV11-3; size: -; CDR3: CASSLDVGLATEAFF; DNA: TGTGCCAGCAGCTTAGATGTGGGACTGGCCACTGAAGCTTTCTTT
D: TRBD1; J: TRBJ2-1; V: TRBV30; size: -; CDR3: CAWSGQGVHYNEQFF; DNA: TGTGCCTGGAGTGGGCAGGGGGTACACTACAATGAGCAGTTCTTC
D: -; J: TRBJ2-7; V: TRBV7-2; size: few; CDR3: CASSLALGGEQYF; DNA: TGTGCCAGCAGCTTAGCGCTTGGAGGCGAGCAGTACTTC
D: TRBD2; J: TRBJ2-7; V: TRBV9; size: once; CDR3: CASSPSVGGGEQYF; DNA: TGTGCCAGCAGCCCAAGCGTGGGGGGGGGCGAGCAGTACTTC
D: TRBD1; J: TRBJ2-5; V: TRBV7-3; size: -; CDR3: CASSFRGTGGETQYF; DNA: TGTGCCAGCAGCTTCCGAGGGACAGGGGGCGAGACCCAGTACTTC
D: -; J: TRBJ1-1; V: TRBV7-2; size: -; CDR3: CASSQLRDTEAFF; DNA: TGTGCCAGCAGCCAATTACGGGACACTGAAGCTTTCTTT
D: TRBD2; J: TRBJ2-7; V: TRBV6-5; size: few; CDR3: CASTLTSGPYEQYF; DNA: TGTGCCAGCACCTTGACTAGCGGTCCCTACGAGCAGTACTTC
D: TRBD1; J: TRBJ2-3; V: TRBV7-9; size: -; CDR3: CASSFFGQTGANKAQYF; DNA: TGTGCCAGCAGCTTTTTTGGTCAGACAGGGGCAAACAAGGCGCAGTATTTT
D: -; J: TRBJ1-5; V: TRBV19; size: few; CDR3: CASSIDSSNQPQHF; DNA: TGTGCCAGTAGTATAGACAGTAGCAATCAGCCCCAGCATTTT
D: -; J: TRBJ1-1; V: TRBV10-3; size: -; CDR3: CAIRAGGRGTEAFF; DNA: TGTGCCATCAGGGCTGGAGGGAGGGGCACTGAAGCTTTCTTT
D: TRBD2; J: TRBJ2-3; V: TRBV7-7; size: -; CDR3: CASSLGRLAGGRGTDTQYF; DNA: TGTGCTAGCAGCTTAGGGCGACTAGCGGGGGGCCGGGGCACAGATACGCAGTATTTT
D: -; J: TRBJ2-3; V: TRBV27; size: -; CDR3: CASSPTSSRADTQYF; DNA: TGTGCCAGCAGTCCAACTAGTTCTAGGGCAGATACGCAGTATTTT
D: TRBD2; J: TRBJ2-1; V: TRBV6-4; size: -; CDR3: CASSDRAGGTNEQFF; DNA: TGTGCCAGCAGTGACCGAGCGGGAGGAACCAATGAGCAGTTCTTC
D: -; J: TRBJ1-2; V: TRBV6-1; size: few; CDR3: CASNQGLGYTF; DNA: TGTGCCAGCAATCAGGGGCTCGGCTACACCTTC
D: -; J: TRBJ1-4; V: TRBV30; size: once; CDR3: CAWSVRGLGEKLFF; DNA: TGTGCCTGGAGTGTACGGGGATTGGGTGAAAAACTGTTTTTT
D: -; J: TRBJ2-1; V: TRBV11-3; size: -; CDR3: CASSYLAGGYNEQFF; DNA: TGTGCCAGCAGCTACTTGGCGGGTGGGTACAATGAGCAGTTCTTC
D: -; J: TRBJ1-1; V: TRBV7-2; size: -; CDR3: CASSPKTTGSAEAFF; DNA: TGTGCCAGCAGCCCCAAAACTACAGGGAGCGCTGAAGCTTTCTTT
D: TRBD2; J: TRBJ2-5; V: TRBV14; size: once; CDR3: CASSRGTSGGGETQYF; DNA: TGTGCCAGCAGCCGTGGGACTAGCGGGGGAGGGGAGACCCAGTACTTC
D: TRBD1; J: TRBJ1-1; V: TRBV5-6; size: -; CDR3: CASSLGGQGYIWNTEAFF; DNA: TGTGCCAGCAGCCTAGGTGGACAGGGCTATATTTGGAACACTGAAGCTTTCTTT
D: -; J: TRBJ1-1; V: TRBV10-3; size: -; CDR3: CAISDGLGVYLRAFF; DNA: TGTGCCATCAGTGACGGGCTAGGGGTCTATTTGAGAGCTTTCTTT
D: TRBD2; J: TRBJ2-2; V: TRBV5-1; size: -; CDR3: CASSSYEGAGARTGELFF; DNA: TGCGCCAGCAGCTCCTATGAAGGAGCGGGGGCACGCACCGGGGAGCTGTTTTTT
D: -; J: TRBJ2-1; V: TRBV5-6; size: once; CDR3: CASSNLQGNEQFF; DNA: TGTGCCAGCAGCAATCTACAGGGAAATGAGCAGTTCTTC
D: -; J: TRBJ1-2; V: TRBV27; size: -; CDR3: CASSGGVGYTF; DNA: TGTGCCAGTTCGGGGGGGGTAGGCTACACCTTC
D: TRBD1; J: TRBJ2-5; V: TRBV4-2; size: -; CDR3: CASSQDRGPTETQYF; DNA: TGTGCCAGCAGCCAAGATAGGGGGCCCACGGAGACCCAGTACTTC
D: -; J: TRBJ1-4; V: TRBV6-1; size: once; CDR3: CASSETGWAFF; DNA: TGTGCCAGCAGTGAAACAGGGTGGGCGTTTTTT
D: TRBD1; J: TRBJ1-2; V: TRBV5-1; size: -; CDR3: CASSLGTGDRWGYTF; DNA: TGCGCCAGCAGCCTAGGGACAGGGGACCGCTGGGGCTACACCTTC
D: TRBD1; J: TRBJ1-3; V: TRBV7-6; size: -; CDR3: CASSPIGTGPGRRFGNTIYF; DNA: TGTGCCAGCAGCCCGATTGGGACAGGCCCAGGTAGAAGGTTTGGAAACACCATATATTTT